The clone carrying this TCR beta chain was recorded a few times. The time point is: patch test 3, about 24 weeks after DPC sensitization. Treatment denoted: therapeutic diphenylcyclopropenone sensitization with weekly scalp DPC. The sample originates from a study of human T cells and chemical hapten exposure. About the study: Subjects had 2% DPC placed on about 2 cm by about 2 cm of upper inner arm skin for sensitization. Patch tests delivered 0.01% DPC to the upper back and were evaluated at 6 days.

Germline V gene sequence: CDR1 LNHNV, CDR2 YYDKDF (reference sequence). There are 15 residues in the CDR3. Trimming left V 3 bases short and J 9 bases short, with 19 bases between. Individual cDNA molecules (in the library) carried attached unique molecular identifiers. TCRdb used MiXCR to reprocess the RACE reads, holding one entry per CDR3 protein. The sample consists of over 150,000 distinct CDR3 sequences, roughly 25% of them appearing once. The V gene is TRBV15, the J gene TRBJ2-3; D possibly corresponds to TRBD2 (5 bases). The material was whole blood, obtained in connection with sensitization to the hapten diphenylcyclopropenone (DPC). The sequence was collected from a woman in her late teens or twenties with alopecia areata. Some clones in this sample may be carry-over from other donors' samples. CDR3 nucleotides: TGTGCCACCAGCAGGAGGACTGGAGCGGTTGGGACGCAGTATTTT. Translating gives CATSRRTGAVGTQYF. Filled out from reference TRBV15 and TRBJ2-3, the complete variable domain reads DAMVIQNPRYQVTQFGKPVTLSCSQTLNHNVMYWYQQKSSQAPKLLFHYYDKDFNNEADTPDNFQSRRPNTSFCFLDIRSPGLGDTAMYLCATSRRTGAVGTQYFGPGTRLTVL.